The clone carrying this TCR beta chain was observed a few times. Study processing details: Amplifying reference gene primers gave estimates of nucleated cell counts. The table came from immunoSEQ multiplex PCR; TCRdb's copy has only in-frame clones and leaves some out. D and trimming were read from the DNA, whereas the V and J calls and clone size are those reported in that table. The sample carries approximately 220,000 clones, around nine tenths recorded once. This sample was included in a study of blood T cell repertoires in COVID-19. About the research overall: Material from acute and convalescent COVID-19 was sourced from the United States, Italy and Spain. PBMCs, B-cell-depleted T cells, or T cells were the source of the cDNA or gDNA that made up the material.

V gave up 4 bases and J gave up 2 bases; unmatched junction bases: 8. Germline V gene sequence: CDR1 LGHNA, CDR2 YNFKEQ. The CDR3 has 16 amino acids. This TCR was sampled from a man between 60 and 75 years old with acute or convalescent COVID-19. The J gene is TRBJ1-2, the V gene TRBV4-2; 9 bases agree with TRBD1. Material: peripheral blood. This chain's CDR3 is CASSRDLGTGNYGYTF. CDR3 sequence (DNA): TGTGCCAGCAGCCGGGACCTTGGGACAGGGAACTATGGCTACACCTTC.